Sequencing of this T cell receptor (beta chain) was carried out in a study of blood T cell repertoires in COVID-19. CDR1 LNHDA and CDR2 SQIVND come from the germline V gene (reference sequence). The CDR3 totals 15 residues. V shed 5 bases, J shed 1 base, and the junction held 4 bases outside the gene matches. The protocol was immunoSEQ multiplex PCR, while the TCRdb copy is restricted to in-frame clones and leaves out a portion. The sample has 75,000 to 95,000 clones, roughly 70% seen once. The rearrangement joins TRBV19 to TRBJ2-3; 9 bases line up with TRBD1. This receptor was identified in a woman aged 60-70 years in a cohort sampled during active or convalescent COVID-19. The sample comprised peripheral blood. In DNA form, the CDR3 reads TGTGCCAGTAGTCCCCGGGACAGGGGCACAGATACGCAGTATTTT. This gives the protein CASSPRDRGTDTQYF.